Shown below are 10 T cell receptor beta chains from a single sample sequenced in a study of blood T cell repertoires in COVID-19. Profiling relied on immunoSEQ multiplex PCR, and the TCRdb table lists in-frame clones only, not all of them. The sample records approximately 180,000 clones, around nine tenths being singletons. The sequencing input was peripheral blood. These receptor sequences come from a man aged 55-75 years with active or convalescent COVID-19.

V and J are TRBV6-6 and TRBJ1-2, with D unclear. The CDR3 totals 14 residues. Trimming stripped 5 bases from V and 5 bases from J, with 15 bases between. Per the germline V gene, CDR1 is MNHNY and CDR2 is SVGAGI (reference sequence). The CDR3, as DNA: TGTGCCAGCAGTCTTCCCCTAAACCCATATGGCTACACCTTC. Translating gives CASSLPLNPYGYTF.

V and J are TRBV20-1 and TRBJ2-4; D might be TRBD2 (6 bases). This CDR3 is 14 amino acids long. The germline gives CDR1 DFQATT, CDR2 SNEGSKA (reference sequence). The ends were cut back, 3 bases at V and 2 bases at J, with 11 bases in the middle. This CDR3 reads CSASRAGTKNIQYF. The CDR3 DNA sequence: TGCAGTGCTAGTCGCGCGGGGACCAAAAACATTCAGTACTTC.

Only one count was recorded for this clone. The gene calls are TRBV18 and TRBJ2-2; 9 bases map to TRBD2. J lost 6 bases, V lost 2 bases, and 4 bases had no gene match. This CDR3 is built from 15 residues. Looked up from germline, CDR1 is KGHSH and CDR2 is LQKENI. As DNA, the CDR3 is TGTGCCAGCTCACCAGGAGCGGGGGGCGCCGGGGAGCTGTTTTTT. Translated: CASSPGAGGAGELFF.

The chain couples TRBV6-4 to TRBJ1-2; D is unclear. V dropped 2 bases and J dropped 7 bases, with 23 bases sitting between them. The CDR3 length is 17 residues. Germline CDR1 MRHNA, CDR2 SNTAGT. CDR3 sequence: CASSDLIGGPLSGGYTF. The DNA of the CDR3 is TGTGCCAGCAGTGACCTGATAGGAGGGCCACTATCGGGTGGCTACACCTTC.

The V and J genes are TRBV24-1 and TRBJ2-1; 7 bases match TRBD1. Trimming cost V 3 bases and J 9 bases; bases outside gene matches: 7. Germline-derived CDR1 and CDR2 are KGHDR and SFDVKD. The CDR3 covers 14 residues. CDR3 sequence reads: CATSDRTGLSEQFF. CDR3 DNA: TGTGCCACCAGTGATAGGACAGGTTTGAGTGAGCAGTTCTTC.

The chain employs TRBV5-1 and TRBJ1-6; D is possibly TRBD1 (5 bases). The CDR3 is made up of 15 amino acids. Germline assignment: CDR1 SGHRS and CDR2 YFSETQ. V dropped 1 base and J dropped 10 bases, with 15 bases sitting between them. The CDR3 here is CASSLSQGGISPLHF. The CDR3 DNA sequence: TGCGCCAGCAGCTTGAGCCAGGGAGGCATATCACCCCTCCACTTT.

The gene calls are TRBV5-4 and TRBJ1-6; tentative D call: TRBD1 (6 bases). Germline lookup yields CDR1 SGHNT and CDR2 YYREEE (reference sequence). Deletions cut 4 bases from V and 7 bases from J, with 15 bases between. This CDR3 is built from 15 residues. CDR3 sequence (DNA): TGTGCCAGCAGCATAACAGGGTTGAGCAATTCACCCCTCCACTTT. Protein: CASSITGLSNSPLHF.

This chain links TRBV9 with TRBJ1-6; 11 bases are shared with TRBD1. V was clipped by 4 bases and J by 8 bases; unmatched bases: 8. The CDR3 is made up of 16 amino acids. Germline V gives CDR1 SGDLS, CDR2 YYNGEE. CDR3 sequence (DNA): TGTGCCAGCAGCCCAAGGACAGGGGGCGCTGATTCACCCCTCCACTTT. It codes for CASSPRTGGADSPLHF.

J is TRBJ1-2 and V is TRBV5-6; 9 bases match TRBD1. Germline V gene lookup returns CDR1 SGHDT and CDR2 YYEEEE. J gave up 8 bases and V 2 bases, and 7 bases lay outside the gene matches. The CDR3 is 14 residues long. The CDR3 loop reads CASSLLTGGWGYTF. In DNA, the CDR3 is TGTGCCAGCAGCTTATTAACAGGGGGCTGGGGCTACACCTTC.

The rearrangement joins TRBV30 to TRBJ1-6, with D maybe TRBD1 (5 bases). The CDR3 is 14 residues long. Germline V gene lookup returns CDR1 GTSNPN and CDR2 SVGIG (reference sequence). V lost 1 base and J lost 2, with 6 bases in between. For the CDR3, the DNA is TGTGCCTGGAGTGCAGGGACCTATAATTCACCCCTCCACTTT. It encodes CAWSAGTYNSPLHF.